A selection of T cell receptor beta chains follows, all from one sample in a study of blood T cell repertoires in COVID-19. Profiled with immunoSEQ multiplex PCR; TCRdb holds only in-frame clones, not every one. The sample records a few hundred thousand clones, over 75% being singletons. Material: peripheral blood. The source of these receptors is a man in his forties or fifties with active or convalescent COVID-19. The CDR3 runs from the conserved cysteine through the conserved F or W. Each record gives: V gene, D gene, J gene, clone size, CDR3 protein, CDR3 DNA. A D gene is named only where the DNA matches it firmly. Clone size is not always given. Where it is, it says once, few, many or a class for expanded clones.

TRBV13	NA	TRBJ1-3	NA	CASSDSRAAGNTIYF	TGTGCCAGCAGCGACAGCAGGGCCGCTGGAAACACCATATATTTT
TRBV4-1	NA	TRBJ1-1	NA	CASSQARNTEAFF	TGCGCCAGCAGCCAAGCGAGGAACACTGAAGCTTTCTTT
TRBV27	TRBD1	TRBJ2-4	NA	CASSPRPGQGYNIQYF	TGTGCCAGCAGTCCTCGCCCGGGACAGGGTTATAACATTCAGTACTTC
TRBV2	NA	TRBJ1-2	NA	CAIKDTTNYGYTF	TGTGCCATCAAGGACACTACTAACTATGGCTACACCTTC
TRBV3-1/TRBV3-2	NA	TRBJ1-4	NA	CASSLTGSGEKLFF	TGTGCCAGCAGCCTGACAGGTTCCGGTGAAAAACTGTTTTTT
TRBV18	TRBD2	TRBJ2-1	NA	CASSPPSLAGPNEQFF	TGTGCCAGCTCACCACCGTCCCTAGCGGGACCCAATGAGCAGTTCTTC
TRBV29-1	TRBD2	TRBJ2-3	once	CSVEVAGANTDTQYF	TGCAGCGTTGAAGTAGCGGGGGCCAACACAGATACGCAGTATTTT
TRBV5-1	NA	TRBJ2-3	NA	CASSFGVTADTQYF	TGCGCCAGCAGCTTCGGGGTAACCGCAGATACGCAGTATTTT
TRBV28	NA	TRBJ2-5	NA	CASSLRVRETQYF	TGTGCCAGCAGTTTGCGGGTGCGAGAGACCCAGTACTTC
TRBV19	NA	TRBJ2-7	many	CASSIWQGRPYEQYF	TGTGCCAGTAGTATTTGGCAGGGGAGACCATACGAGCAGTACTTC
TRBV4-1	TRBD1	TRBJ2-7	NA	CASSPVPGGSYEQYF	TGCGCCAGCAGCCCCGTCCCAGGGGGCTCCTACGAGCAGTACTTC
TRBV7-6	NA	TRBJ2-2	NA	CASSLVGGVNTGELFF	TGTGCCAGCAGCTTAGTAGGCGGGGTGAACACCGGGGAGCTGTTTTTT
TRBV30	NA	TRBJ2-3	NA	CAWSQRRADTQYF	TGTGCCTGGAGTCAGAGGCGGGCAGATACGCAGTATTTT
TRBV5-1	NA	TRBJ1-2	many	CASSLDDSEIGYTF	TGCGCCAGCAGCTTGGACGACAGCGAGATCGGCTACACCTTC
TRBV2	TRBD1	TRBJ1-6	NA	CASIPSGQALSPLHF	TGTGCCAGCATCCCTTCCGGACAGGCGCTTTCACCCCTCCACTTT
TRBV5-1	TRBD2	TRBJ2-1	few	CASSSPSGRIHEQFF	TGCGCCAGCAGCTCCCCTAGCGGGAGGATCCATGAGCAGTTCTTC
TRBV2	NA	TRBJ1-1	once	CASRVRVRDTEAFF	TGTGCCAGCAGGGTGCGTGTGCGGGACACTGAAGCTTTCTTT
TRBV21-1	NA	TRBJ2-3	NA	CASSKDLAGDPTDTQYF	TGTGCCAGCAGCAAAGATCTAGCGGGGGACCCCACAGATACGCAGTATTTT
TRBV28	NA	TRBJ1-5	NA	CASSYHSNQPQHF	TGTGCCAGCAGTTATCATAGCAATCAGCCCCAGCATTTT
TRBV16	NA	TRBJ1-5	NA	CASSQILGQYSNQPQHF	TGTGCCAGCAGCCAAATTCTAGGACAGTATAGCAATCAGCCCCAGCATTTT
TRBV6-5	TRBD1	TRBJ2-1	NA	CASTRQGKNEQFF	TGTGCCAGCACTCGACAGGGGAAGAATGAGCAGTTCTTC
TRBV6-5	TRBD2	TRBJ2-7	once	CATGGGTYEQYF	TGTGCCACCGGGGGGGGGACCTACGAGCAGTACTTC
TRBV28	NA	TRBJ1-6	NA	CASSLNGGGNSPLHF	TGTGCCAGCAGTTTGAACGGCGGAGGTAATTCACCCCTCCACTTT
TRBV18	NA	TRBJ1-4	once	CASSPRGSEEKLFF	TGTGCCAGCTCACCCCGCGGATCGGAAGAAAAACTGTTTTTT
TRBV7-3	TRBD1	TRBJ1-2	NA	CASSPQGAGYGYTF	TGTGCCAGCAGCCCCCAGGGGGCAGGCTATGGCTACACCTTC
TRBV10-3	TRBD2	TRBJ2-3	NA	CAIRRGATDTQYF	TGTGCCATCCGGCGGGGGGCGACAGATACGCAGTATTTT
TRBV2	NA	TRBJ1-1	NA	CASSVQGIGEAFF	TGTGCCAGCAGTGTGCAGGGGATCGGTGAAGCTTTCTTT
TRBV5-1	NA	TRBJ2-3	NA	CASSLGGGALSTDTQYF	TGCGCCAGCAGCTTGGGTGGAGGGGCCCTTAGCACAGATACGCAGTATTTT
TRBV5-5	NA	TRBJ2-2	NA	CASSLGLGATGELFF	TGTGCCAGCAGCTTAGGACTGGGAGCCACCGGGGAGCTGTTTTTT
TRBV18	NA	TRBJ2-7	NA	CASSPPALSYEQYF	TGTGCCAGCTCACCACCCGCACTCTCCTACGAGCAGTACTTC
TRBV18	NA	TRBJ1-5	NA	CASSPGLLNQPQHF	TGTGCCAGCTCACCTGGACTTTTGAATCAGCCCCAGCATTTT
TRBV27	NA	TRBJ1-1	once	CASSTADYSGGGMAFF	TGTGCCAGCAGTACTGCTGATTACTCTGGGGGCGGAATGGCTTTCTTT
TRBV18	NA	TRBJ1-1	NA	CASSPNANGLNTEAFF	TGTGCCAGCTCACCAAATGCTAATGGGCTGAACACTGAAGCTTTCTTT
TRBV5-1	TRBD1	TRBJ1-3	NA	CASSLGTGANTIYF	TGCGCCAGCAGCTTGGGGACAGGGGCCAACACCATATATTTT
TRBV24-1	NA	TRBJ2-7	NA	CATSDPRPTATRPATYEQYF	TGTGCCACCAGTGACCCCAGACCGACAGCAACCAGGCCCGCGACCTACGAGCAGTACTTC
TRBV5-8	TRBD1	TRBJ1-2	NA	CASSSGTGIQHYYGYTF	TGTGCCAGCAGCTCGGGGACAGGGATCCAGCATTACTATGGCTACACCTTC
TRBV27	TRBD1	TRBJ1-2	NA	CASSPFPGGNYGYTF	TGTGCCAGCAGTCCTTTTCCAGGGGGCAACTATGGCTACACCTTC
TRBV2	NA	TRBJ1-2	NA	CASTRDTYNYGYTF	TGTGCCAGCACCCGGGACACCTATAACTATGGCTACACCTTC
TRBV19	NA	TRBJ2-5	NA	CASSPQVLETQYF	TGTGCCAGTAGTCCCCAGGTATTAGAGACCCAGTACTTC
TRBV11-1	NA	TRBJ1-1	NA	CASSSRTVGTEAFF	TGTGCCAGCAGCTCGCGGACAGTGGGCACTGAAGCTTTCTTT
TRBV5-1	NA	TRBJ1-1	NA	CASSLDVGVMNTEAFF	TGCGCCAGCAGCTTGGACGTAGGAGTAATGAACACTGAAGCTTTCTTT
TRBV10-3	NA	TRBJ2-1	NA	CAISDRYGNEQFF	TGTGCCATCAGTGACCGCTATGGCAATGAGCAGTTCTTC
TRBV30	NA	TRBJ1-3	once	CAWSVGGAGNTIYF	TGTGCCTGGAGTGTAGGAGGCGCTGGAAACACCATATATTTT
TRBV4-1	TRBD1	TRBJ2-7	NA	CASSRTGVSYAADSYEQYF	TGCGCCAGCAGCCGAACAGGGGTGTCCTACGCGGCGGATTCCTACGAGCAGTACTTC
TRBV2	TRBD1	TRBJ1-6	NA	CASDRTGSSPLHF	TGTGCCAGCGACCGGACAGGGAGTTCACCCCTCCACTTT
TRBV5-6	TRBD1	TRBJ2-1	NA	CASRQPGQLYNEQFF	TGTGCCAGCAGGCAACCGGGACAGCTCTACAATGAGCAGTTCTTC
TRBV5-1	TRBD2	TRBJ2-2	NA	CASSPRTSSAGELFF	TGCGCCAGCAGCCCCCGGACTAGTTCTGCCGGGGAGCTGTTTTTT
TRBV18	TRBD1	TRBJ1-3	NA	CASYLTGGENTIYF	TGTGCCAGCTACCTGACAGGGGGCGAAAACACCATATATTTT